What follows describes a single TCR beta chain. The data derive from a study of blood T cell repertoires in COVID-19. Study as a whole: The origin of the acute and convalescent COVID-19 samples was the United States, Italy and Spain. From T cells, B-cell-depleted T cells, or PBMCs came the material, which was cDNA or gDNA.

With V trimmed by 6 bases and J by 7 bases, 9 bases remained unmatched. Germline assignment: CDR1 MDHEN and CDR2 SYDVKM. The CDR3 runs to 14 residues. In the original processing: Reference gene primer amplification gave estimated nucleated cell counts. Here immunoSEQ multiplex PCR was the method, and the copy in TCRdb shows in-frame clones only, minus some. From that table come the V and J calls and clone size; the DNA was used to work out D and trimming. The sample holds around 250,000 clones; 80% to 85% are singletons and the top ten take 1.5%. The chain carries TRBV28 and TRBJ1-2, with 9 bases that match TRBD1. The specimen sequenced was peripheral blood. The receptor comes from a woman in her thirties or forties who had recovered from COVID-19. CDR3 amino acids: CASREGQGLRGYTF. The DNA of the CDR3 is TGTGCCAGCAGAGAGGGACAGGGACTCCGTGGCTACACCTTC.